This T cell receptor (beta chain) was retrieved from a study of shared clonotypes between healthy human individuals (TCRdb year 2020). As for the study more broadly: A couple of women and a few men aged 18 to 49 years were included in the cohort. Each donor's leukapheresis produced roughly between roughly 0.94 and 9.5 billion PBMCs. For each donor, CD4 naive and CD4 memory were each run on three plates, CD8 naive on two plates, and CD8 memory on one plate. Blood TCR repertoires of about five healthy adults were deeply sequenced to estimate repertoire size and the extent of clonotype sharing between individuals. Different laboratories and diverse techniques were used to prepare libraries and sequence TCR repertoires, to increase sequencing depth and limit assay-specific biases. Results and caveats for the whole study, not just this receptor: Incomplete sequencing was indicated by rarefaction of sorted-subset datasets, despite the large sequencing depth. Naive subsets generally had larger estimated clonotype richness than memory subsets did. Only blood was sampled, and tissue TCR repertoires likely differ from those in blood. Across a handful of donors, roughly 5% of naive CD4, over 3% of naive CD8, under 2.5% of memory CD4, and around 0.4% of memory CD8 clonotypes were shared. Because the study included only a small number of donors, the genetic and exposure-history diversity represented was limited. Pairwise subsampling indicated that sequencing depth was expected to affect the degree of clonotype sharing among donors. Compared with non-shared clonotypes, the clonotypes found in all four sorted-subset donors had higher generation probabilities.

With regard to this clone: Its cognate antigen has yet to be identified. One base away there is no much larger clone; base qualities are not given.

The junction carries 19 bases between V and J, which are trimmed by 3 bases and 11 bases respectively. Counted from cysteine to phenylalanine, this CDR3 has 15 amino acids. Just the 45-base CDR3 DNA is kept, in frame starting at base 1. The germline V gene encodes CDR1 WNHNN and CDR2 SYGVQD (reference sequence). The donors were healthy, HIV-negative adults who had no recently reported acute infections or vaccinations. Only Caucasian adults living in Nashville, Tennessee, USA were represented among the donors. CD8 memory samples combined magnetically selected CD45RO+ cells with CCR7-negative CD45RA+ effector memory (TemRA) cells. Blood was obtained by leukapheresis, after which PBMCs were separated by Ficoll-Histopaque density gradient centrifugation and cryopreserved in liquid nitrogen vapor phase. Analytical flow cytometry was used to check the purity and quantity of every magnetically sorted T cell population. From each sorted fraction, genomic DNA was isolated and quantified by UV absorbance on a Nanodrop 2000c.

Using the deep immunoSEQ assay, multiplex PCR amplified TCR CDR3 regions from genomic DNA. Extracted genomic DNA from each cell subset was spread evenly across all wells of several immunoSEQ 96-well plates, with each plate serving as a replicate. For sorted subsets, each replicate PCR was loaded with roughly 0.2 ug genomic DNA, equivalent to roughly 30,000 T cell genomes. Purified libraries were measured with a Qubit 3.0 fluorometer, size-checked on a Bioanalyzer 2100, and measured again with the KAPA Library Quantification kit. Every immunoSEQ 96-well plate was sequenced on a dedicated single-read 150-cycle Illumina NextSeq 550 flow cell. As for the authors' bioinformatics: Because the immunoSEQ output included only junctional sequences and no quality scores, the filtering could not be the same as the filtering used for full-length reads. Sequences were annotated with PyIR, a Python wrapper for IgBLAST v1.9, and V/J genes and CDR3 were assigned using IMGT germline references. Reads were removed for weak V/J assignments (E-value above 1e-6), missing CDR3, stop codons, out-of-frame junctions, or ambiguous translated residues. A V3J clonotype was defined by an identical inferred V gene, J gene, and CDR3 amino acid sequence. To compute the percentage overlap between repertoires, the number of shared unique clonotypes was divided by the size of the smaller repertoire. Richness of each repertoire was evaluated using RTK rarefaction, the Chao1 estimator, and Recon v2.1 estimates of unobserved clonotypes. OLGA was used to compute generation probabilities for all TCRbeta clonotypes that the gDNA method yielded from a handful of donors. As stored in TCRdb, this immuneACCESS dataset retains in-frame rearrangements with V and J assigned. A fraction of the clones does not appear; measured against another copy, unresolved V genes explain less than half of the discrepancy, and the remainder lacks a known reason. That table supplies the V and J calls and clone size; D and trimming were determined from the DNA. This sample holds some 320,000 clones; 80% to 90% were observed only once. Of the sample, under 20% is held by the ten largest clones.

The chain employs TRBV10-1 and TRBJ2-2; confidence is insufficient to name the D gene. This TCR derives from a man in his late teens or twenties in good health. The sample consisted of memory CD8+ T cells sorted from blood. Reading the label with the study, this specimen's cell subset or site is: CD45RO+ cells pooled with CCR7-negative TemRA cells. The DNA is TGCGCCAGCAGTGAAAAACGAGAACACCGGGCCGAGCTGTTTTTT. It specifies CASSEKREHRAELFF.